A selection of T cell receptor beta chains follows, all from one sample in a study of vaccination and CD4 T cells after COVID-19. TCRdb processed the PCR reads anew with MiXCR; each CDR3 protein has one entry. The table lists roughly 8,400 distinct CDR3 sequences, 60% to 80% of them singletons. No antigen is known for these receptors. The sample consisted of CD4+ T cells from blood, cultured in vitro. These receptors all stem from a human donor who had recovered from COVID-19. The CDR3 runs from the conserved cysteine through the conserved F or W. The D gene is left open where the match is weak. Only some rows state a clone size, as once, few, many or a class for expanded clones.

>-|-|TRBJ1-6|TRBV4-3|15
CASSQDTGSNSPLHF
TGCGCCAGCAGCCAAGATACAGGGTCTAATTCACCCCTCCACTTT
>once|-|TRBJ1-2|TRBV30|14
CAWSVSVGAYGYTF
TGTGCCTGGAGTGTCTCTGTGGGGGCCTATGGCTACACCTTC
>few|TRBD1|TRBJ1-1|TRBV6-1|14
CASRLDRGLTEAFF
TGTGCCAGCAGGCTAGACAGGGGGCTCACTGAAGCTTTCTTT
>-|-|TRBJ2-2|TRBV24-1|13
CATTGFDTGELFF
TGTGCCACCACCGGATTCGACACCGGGGAGCTGTTTTTT
>medium-sized|TRBD2|TRBJ2-2|TRBV10-3|13
CAISMGLSGELFF
TGTGCCATCAGCATGGGACTATCCGGGGAGCTGTTTTTT
>-|TRBD2|TRBJ2-2|TRBV6-1|17
CASSGSIAGGPTGELFF
TGTGCCAGCAGTGGATCCATAGCGGGGGGGCCGACCGGGGAGCTGTTTTTT
>-|-|TRBJ2-1|TRBV20-1|14
CSAGFRLVYNEQFF
TGCAGTGCTGGTTTTAGACTAGTTTACAATGAGCAGTTCTTC
>-|TRBD1|TRBJ1-3|TRBV20-1|16
CSASAPNRGSGNTIYF
TGCAGTGCTAGTGCCCCGAACAGGGGCTCTGGAAACACCATATATTTT
>-|TRBD1|TRBJ1-6|TRBV18|15
CASSPMGQGGSPLHF
TGTGCCAGCTCACCAATGGGACAGGGAGGTTCACCCCTCCACTTT
>-|-|TRBJ1-1|TRBV6-5|12
CASSYLVSEAFF
TGTGCCAGCAGTTACTTGGTATCTGAAGCTTTCTTT
>-|-|TRBJ1-5|TRBV10-1|16
CASNYRAPLSNQPQHF
TGCGCCAGCAACTACAGGGCACCCCTCTCCAATCAGCCCCAGCATTTT
>-|TRBD2|TRBJ2-5|TRBV30|14
CAWSVKLAGETQYF
TGTGCCTGGAGTGTAAAACTAGCGGGAGAGACCCAGTACTTC
>-|TRBD1|TRBJ1-5|TRBV28|14
CASSSGQGYQPQHF
TGTGCCAGCAGTTCGGGACAGGGTTATCAGCCCCAGCATTTT
>-|-|TRBJ1-5|TRBV27|17
CASSRRIPRVFNQPQHF
TGTGCCAGCAGTCGGAGGATCCCCCGGGTCTTCAATCAGCCCCAGCATTTT
>-|-|TRBJ1-2|TRBV6-1|11
CATKALAGYTF
TGTGCCACCAAGGCCCTTGCGGGCTACACCTTC
>once|-|TRBJ2-3|TRBV6-1|16
CASSERGGFSTDTQYF
TGTGCCAGCAGTGAAAGGGGGGGCTTTAGCACAGATACGCAGTATTTT
>-|-|TRBJ2-7|TRBV6-2/TRBV6-3|15
CASSKALGGVSEQYF
TGTGCCAGCAGTAAGGCCCTGGGAGGTGTGAGCGAGCAGTACTTC
>-|-|TRBJ1-5|TRBV7-2|15
CASRTNGRAEEPQHF
TGTGCCAGCAGGACGAACGGCAGGGCTGAGGAGCCCCAGCATTTT
>few|-|TRBJ1-1|TRBV6-5|15
CASSYNEGGLTEAFF
TGTGCCAGCAGTTACAACGAAGGAGGGTTAACTGAAGCTTTCTTT
>-|-|TRBJ1-1|TRBV7-9|16
CASSLETFVENTEAFF
TGTGCCAGCAGCTTAGAAACCTTTGTGGAGAACACTGAAGCTTTCTTT
>-|-|TRBJ2-7|TRBV6-5|16
CASSYGLGRGSYEQYF
TGTGCCAGCAGTTACGGGCTGGGCAGGGGCTCCTACGAGCAGTACTTC
>few|TRBD1|TRBJ1-5|TRBV20-1|12
CSAGTGSKPQHF
TGCAGTGCCGGGACAGGGAGTAAGCCCCAGCATTTT
>-|TRBD1|TRBJ1-5|TRBV2|15
CASTGTGSSNQPQHF
TGTGCCAGCACCGGGACAGGGAGTAGCAATCAGCCCCAGCATTTT
>-|-|TRBJ1-5|TRBV6-4|12
CASSEAPQPQHF
TGTGCCAGCAGTGAAGCCCCCCAGCCCCAGCATTTT
>-|-|TRBJ1-5|TRBV2|12
CASSRLVQPQHF
TGTGCCAGCAGTCGGTTGGTTCAGCCCCAGCATTTT
>-|-|TRBJ2-1|TRBV7-3|14
CASSLIPSYNEQFF
TGTGCCAGCAGCTTAATTCCCAGCTACAATGAGCAGTTCTTC
>-|TRBD1|TRBJ2-7|TRBV6-2/TRBV6-3|14
CASSSGTGVYEQYF
TGTGCCAGCAGTTCGGGGACAGGGGTCTACGAGCAGTACTTC
>-|TRBD1|TRBJ1-1|TRBV5-6|19
CASSLVRGRFPPGGPEAFF
TGTGCCAGCAGCTTGGTCAGGGGGCGTTTTCCCCCGGGGGGTCCTGAAGCTTTCTTT
>once|-|TRBJ1-2|TRBV19|13
CASSHNINYGYTF
TGTGCCAGTAGTCACAACATAAACTATGGCTACACCTTC
>-|-|TRBJ2-6|TRBV20-1|16
CSATRQARSGANVLTF
TGCAGTGCTACCCGACAGGCGCGCTCTGGGGCCAACGTCCTGACTTTC
>-|-|TRBJ1-2|TRBV30|11
CAWSRGVGYTF
TGTGCCTGGAGCAGAGGGGTTGGCTACACCTTC
>-|TRBD1|TRBJ1-2|TRBV6-1|17
CASSRQAGQGASYGYTF
TGTGCCAGCAGCCGCCAAGCGGGACAGGGGGCAAGTTATGGCTACACCTTC
>-|TRBD2|TRBJ2-1|TRBV11-3|22
CASSLDPVFASGGPNFYNEQFF
TGTGCCAGCAGCTTAGACCCTGTTTTTGCTAGCGGGGGGCCGAATTTCTACAATGAGCAGTTCTTC
>-|-|TRBJ1-1|TRBV20-1|13
CSAPARGNPKAFF
TGCAGTGCGCCGGCCAGGGGTAACCCTAAAGCTTTCTTT
>-|TRBD1|TRBJ1-1|TRBV6-1|15
CASSDGLNRGTEAFF
TGTGCCAGCAGTGACGGACTAAACAGGGGCACTGAAGCTTTCTTT
>-|TRBD2|TRBJ2-7|TRBV7-2|15
CASSQGLADTYEQYF
TGTGCCAGCAGCCAGGGACTAGCGGATACCTACGAGCAGTACTTC
>-|-|TRBJ1-1|TRBV6-2/TRBV6-3|14
CASSRGGRTTEAFF
TGTGCCAGCAGTCGGGGGGGCCGGACCACTGAAGCTTTCTTT
>-|-|TRBJ2-1|TRBV10-3|13
CASRGGDYNEQFF
TGTGCCTCGCGAGGCGGGGACTACAATGAGCAGTTCTTC
>-|TRBD1|TRBJ2-3|TRBV6-2/TRBV6-3|17
CASSYPRDRGREDTQYF
TGTGCCAGCAGTTACCCCCGGGACAGGGGGCGAGAAGATACGCAGTATTTT
>large|-|TRBJ1-1|TRBV11-3|14
CASSLVSSQARVFF
TGTGCCAGCAGCTTAGTCTCATCCCAGGCCCGAGTCTTCTTT
>-|TRBD2|TRBJ2-5|TRBV7-2|14
CASRLAGAQETQYF
TGTGCCAGCCGACTAGCGGGGGCCCAAGAGACCCAGTACTTC
>-|-|TRBJ1-1|TRBV11-2|17
CASSQWPGASMNTEAFF
TGTGCCAGCAGCCAATGGCCAGGGGCCTCCATGAACACTGAAGCTTTCTTT
>-|-|TRBJ2-5|TRBV24-1|17
CATSDLLCDRGQETQYF
TGTGCCACCAGTGATTTGCTATGTGACAGAGGCCAAGAGACCCAGTACTTC
>-|-|TRBJ2-7|TRBV20-1|15
CSARERPLPSYEQYF
TGCAGTGCTAGAGAGAGGCCCCTCCCCTCCTACGAGCAGTACTTC
>-|-|TRBJ2-7|TRBV11-2|14
CASSPMERYYEQYF
TGTGCCAGCAGCCCGATGGAGCGGTACTACGAGCAGTACTTC
>-|-|TRBJ2-3|TRBV5-4|14
CASTDPRGTDTQYF
TGTGCCAGCACCGACCCCCGTGGCACAGATACGCAGTATTTT